One sample yielded the 32 T cell receptor beta chains listed below, sequenced in a study of blood T cell repertoires in COVID-19. Libraries were prepared by immunoSEQ multiplex PCR; TCRdb keeps only in-frame clonotypes and omits some of them. The sample lists 250,000 to 350,000 clones, approximately 88% occurring once. Sample: PBMCs or T cells enriched from blood (not recorded which). The receptor set was obtained from a woman aged 40 to 49 who had recovered from COVID-19.

This sequence joins TRBV5-1 and TRBJ1-5, with TRBD1 as a possible D gene (6 bases). Trimming removed 4 bases from V and 1 base from J, with 12 bases in between. The CDR3 consists of 15 residues. The germline gives CDR1 SGHRS, CDR2 YFSETQ. This chain's CDR3 is CASSPTGGSNQPQHF. The CDR3 DNA follows: TGCGCCAGCAGCCCGACAGGAGGAAGCAATCAGCCCCAGCATTTT.

J is TRBJ2-6 and V is TRBV11-2, with a possible D match to TRBD2 (5 bases). Germline V gene lookup returns CDR1 SGHAT and CDR2 FQNNGV. The V gene lost 1 base and the J gene lost 4 bases, with 11 bases spanning the gap. The CDR3 has 16 residues. CDR3: CASSLGGSGGANVLTF. In nucleotides, the CDR3 is TGTGCCAGCAGCTTAGGAGGTTCGGGAGGGGCCAACGTCCTGACTTTC. Full variable domain (missing parts from reference TRBV11-2 and TRBJ2-6): EAGVAQSPRYKIIEKRQSVAFWCNPISGHATLYWYQQILGQGPKLLIQFQNNGVVDDSQLPKDRFSAERLKGVDSTLKIQPAKLEDSAVYLCASSLGGSGGANVLTFGAGSRLTVL.

CDR3: CASSSKSGTASYEQYF. The CDR3, as DNA: TGTGCCAGCAGTTCCAAATCCGGGACAGCCTCCTACGAGCAGTACTTC. The chain links TRBV7-9 to TRBJ2-7, with 7 bases matching TRBD1. Germline trimming cut 6 bases from V and 0 bases from J; bases unmatched to any gene: 11. This CDR3 spans 16 amino acids. Germline values: CDR1 SEHNR, CDR2 FQNEAQ (reference sequence).

This chain joins TRBV4-1 and TRBJ2-7; 8 bases are shared with TRBD2. The junction had 6 bases not matched to a gene; V was cut back by 1 base and J by 1 base. Germline loops: CDR1 MGHRA, CDR2 YSYEKL. This CDR3 has 16 residues. The CDR3 protein is CASSQGSGLASYEQYF. For the CDR3, the DNA is TGCGCCAGCAGCCAAGGGTCCGGACTAGCATCCTACGAGCAGTACTTC.

This clone has more than one count but fewer than ten. Additional DNA sequences in this sample encode the identical CDR3. The chain has TRBV18 and TRBJ1-3, with D possibly matching TRBD1 (6 bases). The CDR3 contains 15 residues. Germline values: CDR1 KGHSH, CDR2 LQKENI. The V end lost 3 bases, the J end lost 0 bases, and 9 bases lay between the germline ends. The CDR3 DNA sequence: TGTGCCAGCTCACCCCGGACAGCCTCTGGAAACACCATATATTTT. It codes for CASSPRTASGNTIYF.

This chain links TRBV5-1 with TRBJ2-1, with a tentative D call TRBD2 (6 bases). The V and J ends lost 0 bases and 6 bases respectively, with 16 bases between them. CDR1 is SGHRS, CDR2 YFSETQ, per germline. The CDR3 extends over 16 amino acids. The CDR3 here is CASSLVGRDPINEQFF. In DNA form, the CDR3 reads TGCGCCAGCAGCTTGGTAGGGCGGGACCCTATCAATGAGCAGTTCTTC.

This clone was counted once. The CDR3 protein is CASSYRAAAFF. The CDR3 DNA follows: TGTGCCAGCAGTTACAGGGCTGCAGCTTTCTTT. The V call is TRBV28, the J call TRBJ1-1; tentative D call: TRBD1 (6 bases). Germline loops: CDR1 MDHEN, CDR2 SYDVKM. V was trimmed by 4 bases and J by 10 bases, leaving 10 bases between them. CDR3 size: 11 residues.

The V gene is TRBV7-9, the J gene TRBJ2-2; 15 nucleotides agree with TRBD2. Looked up from germline, CDR1 is SEHNR and CDR2 is FQNEAQ (reference sequence). The CDR3 totals 14 residues. The V gene end was trimmed by 4 bases and the J gene end by 11 bases; junction bases not matched to a gene: 2. CDR3 in DNA: TGTGCCAGCAGCTGGACTAGCGGGAGGGCCGAGCTGTTTTTT. It yields the protein CASSWTSGRAELFF. Drawing the rest from reference TRBV7-9 and TRBJ2-2, the complete variable domain is DTGVSQNPRHKITKRGQNVTFRCDPISEHNRLYWYRQTLGQGPEFLTYFQNEAQLEKSRLLSDRFSAERPKGSFSTLEIQRTEQGDSAMYLCASSWTSGRAELFFGEGSRLTVL.

The chain employs TRBV6-5 and TRBJ1-6, with TRBD1 identical over 11 bases. The CDR3 spans 15 residues. Trimming removed 11 bases from V and 9 bases from J; junction bases left unmatched: 12. Germline-derived CDR1 and CDR2 are MNHEY and SVGAGI. The CDR3 DNA sequence: TGTGCCCGATCCCGGGACAGGGGGAGAGGTTCACCCCTCCACTTT. Residues: CARSRDRGRGSPLHF.

This chain connects TRBV6-2 or TRBV6-3 to TRBJ2-7, with 9 bases aligning to TRBD1. With 5 bases clipped from V and 7 bases from J, the junction kept 12 bases outside the gene matches. There are 15 residues in the CDR3. CDR1 is MNHEY and CDR2 is SVGEGT in the germline V gene. CDR3 sequence reads: CASSDSTGGGLEQYF. CDR3 in DNA: TGTGCCAGCAGTGATTCGACAGGGGGAGGCCTGGAGCAGTACTTC.

V and J are TRBV5-6 and TRBJ1-5, with D possibly TRBD1 on 6 matching bases. Germline CDR1 and CDR2: SGHDT and YYEEEE. This CDR3 contains 14 residues. V was pared by 2 bases and J by 6 bases, with 12 bases between. CDR3 residues: CASSFQGPGQPQHF. The CDR3 region has the DNA TGTGCCAGCAGCTTCCAGGGGCCCGGTCAGCCCCAGCATTTT.

This clone was recorded a few times. The gene calls are TRBV11-2 and TRBJ2-5; TRBD1 matches at 9 bases. This CDR3 comprises 15 residues. Germline trimming cut 5 bases from V and 5 bases from J; bases unmatched to any gene: 9. From germline, CDR1 is SGHAT and CDR2 FQNNGV. The CDR3 bases are TGTGCCAGCAGCCAAGGGACAGGGAGGGGGGAGACCCAGTACTTC. It is translated as CASSQGTGRGETQYF.

The rearrangement uses TRBV15 and TRBJ2-6, with TRBD1 matching 10 bases. The V segment lost 3 bases and the J segment 0 bases; nucleotides outside the gene matches: 5. The CDR3 extends over 18 amino acids. Per germline, CDR1 LNHNV and CDR2 YYDKDF (reference sequence). CDR3 in amino acids: CATSRGDRGSSGANVLTF. CDR3 bases: TGTGCCACCAGCAGGGGGGACAGGGGCTCCTCTGGGGCCAACGTCCTGACTTTC.

This chain uses TRBV28 with TRBJ1-2; 7 positions match TRBD1. Germline trimming cut 8 bases from V and 2 bases from J; bases unmatched to any gene: 5. The CDR3 extends over 13 amino acids. Germline V gene data show CDR1 as MDHEN and CDR2 as SYDVKM. The CDR3 DNA is TGTGCCAGCGGACAGGTTTACAACTATGGCTACACCTTC. This sequence encodes CASGQVYNYGYTF.

The chain has TRBV5-1 and TRBJ1-1; D is unclear. Germline loops: CDR1 SGHRS, CDR2 YFSETQ. V dropped 0 bases and J dropped 4 bases, with 7 bases sitting between them. This CDR3 region has 13 residues. The chain's CDR3 is CASSLAAGTEAFF. The CDR3 nucleotides are TGCGCCAGCAGCTTGGCCGCGGGCACTGAAGCTTTCTTT.

This clone has more than one count but fewer than ten. V gene TRBV11-2 combines with J gene TRBJ2-3, with 8 bases lining up with TRBD1. The CDR3 length is 14 residues. V gave up 7 bases and J gave up 4 bases; unmatched junction bases: 7. Germline-derived CDR1 and CDR2 are SGHAT and FQNNGV. The CDR3 protein is CASIHRGLADTQYF. The CDR3 nucleotides are TGTGCCAGCATACACAGGGGGTTGGCAGATACGCAGTATTTT.

V usage is TRBV11-2 and J usage is TRBJ2-3; D is ambiguous. This CDR3 region has 14 residues. The germline CDR1 and CDR2 sequences are SGHAT and FQNNGV. The V gene lost 5 bases and the J gene lost 6 bases, with 15 bases spanning the gap. The CDR3 is CASSDSWSPDTQYF. The DNA for the CDR3 is TGTGCCAGCAGCGACTCCTGGAGTCCCGATACGCAGTATTTT.

The chain employs TRBV5-5 and TRBJ2-3, with D possibly matching TRBD1 (6 bases). The CDR3 runs 14 residues. Germline V gene data show CDR1 as SGHKS and CDR2 as YYEKEE (reference sequence). V lost 4 bases and J 3 bases, leaving 12 bases between the germline ends. The CDR3 coding sequence is TGTGCCAGCAGCCCTTGGACAGTAACAGATACGCAGTATTTT. It codes for CASSPWTVTDTQYF.

This chain links TRBV5-5 with TRBJ2-7; D is possibly TRBD2 (6 bases). V lost 0 bases to trimming and J lost 1 base, with 8 bases between them. This CDR3 comprises 14 residues. Germline V gene data show CDR1 as SGHKS and CDR2 as YYEKEE (reference sequence). The DNA of the CDR3 is TGTGCCAGCAGCTTGGCCGGGACTTCCTACGAGCAGTACTTC. It encodes CASSLAGTSYEQYF.

CDR3 protein: CASSSTGGRNEQFF. The CDR3 DNA reads as TGCGCCAGCAGCTCGACGGGAGGAAGGAATGAGCAGTTCTTC. V gene TRBV5-1 combines with J gene TRBJ2-1; 7 bases map to TRBD2. Germline V gives CDR1 SGHRS, CDR2 YFSETQ. Trimming at V came to 3 bases and at J to 7 bases, leaving 7 bases not matched to a gene. This CDR3 comprises 14 residues.

As concerns this clone: The junction departs from the called germline gene at one end, perhaps through a read error. The chain recombines TRBV5-8 with TRBJ1-1; no clear D. This CDR3 has 12 residues. CDR1 is SGHTS and CDR2 is YDEGEE in the germline V gene. CDR3 residues: CASSLTWTEAFF. CDR3 in DNA: TGTGCCAGCAGCTTGACCTGGACTGAGGCTTTCTTT.

The rearrangement uses TRBV28 and TRBJ2-1; unclear D gene. This CDR3 is built from 13 residues. V shed 3 bases and J shed 5 bases, with 8 bases lying between them. From germline, CDR1 is MDHEN and CDR2 SYDVKM. CDR3 sequence: CASSFYGDNEQFF. The DNA for the CDR3 is TGTGCCAGCAGTTTCTACGGTGACAATGAGCAGTTCTTC.

Points on this clone: Other DNA variants within this sample encode the same CDR3. The chain carries TRBV9 and TRBJ2-1; D is undetermined. This CDR3 contains 15 residues. The germline V gene has CDR1 SGDLS and CDR2 YYNGEE. V dropped 0 bases and J dropped 0 bases, with 7 bases sitting between them. DNA of the CDR3: TGTGCCAGCAGCGTAGATAGTGGCTCCTACAATGAGCAGTTCTTC. This gives the protein CASSVDSGSYNEQFF.

The chain is built from TRBV10-3 and TRBJ2-5; 12 positions match TRBD1. The CDR3 consists of 15 residues. Germline V gives CDR1 ENHRY, CDR2 SYGVKD. The junction had 11 bases not matched to a gene; V was cut back by 2 bases and J by 13 bases. The CDR3 spells CAISEGTGGRLYRYF. CDR3 coding DNA: TGTGCCATCAGTGAGGGGACAGGGGGCAGGCTATATCGGTACTTC.

This clone was observed once. J is TRBJ2-5 and V is TRBV2; 7 bases are shared with TRBD1. Germline CDR1 SNHLY, CDR2 FYNNEI. This CDR3 is 14 amino acids long. Trimming took 6 bases from V and 1 from J; bases not matched to a gene: 5. The CDR3, as DNA: TGTGCCAGCAGGGACGACAGGGTCCAAGAGACCCAGTACTTC. Translation gives CASRDDRVQETQYF. Based on the CDR3 plus reference TRBV2 and TRBJ2-5, the full variable domain is EPEVTQTPSHQVTQMGQEVILRCVPISNHLYFYWYRQILGQKVEFLVSFYNNEISEKSEIFDDQFSVERPDGSNFTLKIRSTKLEDSAMYFCASRDDRVQETQYFGPGTRLLVL.

The V gene is TRBV24-1, the J gene TRBJ2-3, with 8 bases lining up with TRBD2. V lost 1 base, J lost 4 bases, and 9 bases stayed unmatched. CDR3 length equals 17 residues. Per germline, CDR1 KGHDR and CDR2 SFDVKD. The CDR3 nucleotides read TGTGCCACCAGTGATTTTAAGGTAGCGGGAAGGGCAGATACGCAGTATTTT. Amino acid sequence: CATSDFKVAGRADTQYF.

For the CDR3, the DNA is TGTGCCAGCAGCCCCCCGGGAGGGGGTGAAAAACTGTTTTTT. This gives the protein CASSPPGGGEKLFF. The chain links TRBV7-9 to TRBJ1-4, with D perhaps matching TRBD1 (6 bases). Germline CDR1 and CDR2: SEHNR and FQNEAQ (reference sequence). This CDR3 has 14 residues. The germline V and J ends were trimmed by 5 bases and 7 bases, with 14 bases remaining between them.

The V call is TRBV25-1, the J call TRBJ2-4; maybe TRBD2 (5 bases). The CDR3 is made up of 16 amino acids. Germline V lookup: CDR1 MGHDK, CDR2 SYGVNS. Trimming took 3 bases from V and 3 from J, leaving 15 bases between them. The CDR3 loop is CASSDVGSGGKNIQYF. The DNA for the CDR3 is TGTGCCAGCAGTGACGTTGGGAGTGGCGGCAAAAACATTCAGTACTTC.

This clone was found a few times. This rearrangement joins TRBV19 to TRBJ2-2, with TRBD2 matching 12 bases. The trim removed 5 bases at V and 4 bases at J, leaving 11 bases unmatched. The CDR3 sequence is 18 residues long. The germline V gene has CDR1 LNHDA and CDR2 SQIVND (reference sequence). Here the CDR3 DNA reads TGTGCCAGTAGTCCCACCCGGACTAGCGGGACGGCCACCGGGGAGCTGTTTTTT. Translating gives CASSPTRTSGTATGELFF.

The genes are TRBV28 and TRBJ2-2, with 7 positions matching TRBD1. The CDR3 has 15 amino acids. Trimming at V came to 5 bases and at J to 3 bases, leaving 6 bases not matched to a gene. The germline CDR1 and CDR2 sequences are MDHEN and SYDVKM. The CDR3 DNA follows: TGTGCCAGCAGTCCGGGACAGATCTACACCGGGGAGCTGTTTTTT. This codes for CASSPGQIYTGELFF. The full variable domain, in which reference TRBV28 and TRBJ2-2 provide the parts outside the CDR3, is DVKVTQSSRYLVKRTGEKVFLECVQDMDHENMFWYRQDPGLGLRLIYFSYDVKMKEKGDIPEGYSVSREKKERFSLILESASTNQTSMYLCASSPGQIYTGELFFGEGSRLTVL.

The rearrangement joins TRBV5-1 to TRBJ2-5; D is possibly TRBD2 (7 bases). V shed 0 bases and J shed 7 bases, with 16 bases lying between them. The germline V gene encodes CDR1 SGHRS and CDR2 YFSETQ. There are 15 residues in the CDR3. CDR3 sequence: CASSLAREGVGTQYF. The CDR3 nucleotides read TGCGCCAGCAGCTTGGCAAGGGAGGGGGTCGGGACCCAGTACTTC.

V gene TRBV3-1 (or the pseudogene TRBV3-2) combines with J gene TRBJ2-3; D is unclear. Germline assignment: CDR1 LGHDT and CDR2 YNNKEL (reference sequence). This CDR3 region has 12 residues. V was shortened by 2 bases and J by 6 bases, with 6 bases between the two germline ends. CDR3 residues: CASSQSRDTQYF. DNA of the CDR3: TGTGCCAGCAGCCAATCGCGGGATACGCAGTATTTT.